This record covers a single TCR beta chain. The antigen is not known. Data came from immunoSEQ multiplex PCR; TCRdb stores just in-frame clones and leaves some out. Altogether fewer than 3 million clones are present, about nine tenths being singletons, with the ten largest covering 0.37%. This entry belongs to a study of shared clonotypes between healthy human individuals. Study results and caveats: Among non-shared clonotypes, generation probabilities were lower than among those shared by all four donors. Of the naive CD4 clonotypes, around 4.8% were shared across a handful of donors. Specimens sampled were limited to blood, with tissue repertoires likely differing.

The study separated CD4+ cells into CD45RA+ naive and CD45RA-negative memory subsets. V was pared by 4 bases and J by 7 bases, with 10 bases between. CDR3 length: 11 residues. The germline CDR1 and CDR2 sequences are GTSNPN and SVGIG (reference sequence). This clonotype was sampled from a man younger than 35 in good health. Some clones in this sample may be carry-over from other donors' samples. V is TRBV30 and J is TRBJ2-5, with D unresolved. Sequencing was performed on naive CD4+ T cells from PBMCs. The subset: CD45RA+ positively selected. Here the CDR3 reads CAWTYPTTQYF. CDR3 nucleotides: TGTGCCTGGACCTACCCCACGACCCAGTACTTC.